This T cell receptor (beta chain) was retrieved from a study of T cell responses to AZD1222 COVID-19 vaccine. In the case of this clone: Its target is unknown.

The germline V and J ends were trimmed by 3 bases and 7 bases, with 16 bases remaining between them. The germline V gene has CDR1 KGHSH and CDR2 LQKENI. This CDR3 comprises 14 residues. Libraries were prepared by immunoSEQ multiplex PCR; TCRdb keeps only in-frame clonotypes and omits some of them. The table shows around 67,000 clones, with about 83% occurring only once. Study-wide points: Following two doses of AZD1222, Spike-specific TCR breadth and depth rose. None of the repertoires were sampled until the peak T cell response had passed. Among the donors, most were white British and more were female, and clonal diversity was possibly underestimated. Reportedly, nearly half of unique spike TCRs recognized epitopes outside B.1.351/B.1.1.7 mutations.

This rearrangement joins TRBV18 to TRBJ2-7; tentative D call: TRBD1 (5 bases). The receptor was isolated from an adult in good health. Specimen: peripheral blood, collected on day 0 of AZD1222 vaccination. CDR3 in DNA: TGTGCCAGCTCACCCCAGGGCCCCCCAATGGAGCAGTACTTC. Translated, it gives CASSPQGPPMEQYF.